These 27 T cell receptor beta chains were sequenced from one sample in a study of T cell changes during pregnancy in multiple sclerosis. Produced via immunoSEQ multiplex PCR; TCRdb's table is partial and in-frame only. Altogether tens of thousands of clones are present, 90% to 95% being singletons, with the ten largest covering about 0.37%. The sequenced sample was CD4+ T cells from peripheral blood mononuclear cells, obtained after pregnancy. The receptor set was obtained from a female donor with multiple sclerosis, enrolled in a pregnancy study.

V and J are TRBV5-4 and TRBJ2-5; 8 nucleotides agree with TRBD2. CDR1 and CDR2 (germline): SGHNT, YYREEE (reference sequence). Germline trimming cut 5 bases from V and 3 bases from J; bases unmatched to any gene: 9. The CDR3 sequence is 15 residues long. In DNA form, the CDR3 reads TGTGCCAGCAGTTCCATAGCGGGGCTAAAAGAGACCCAGTACTTC. Translating gives CASSSIAGLKETQYF.

The V and J genes are TRBV4-2 and TRBJ2-7, with D possibly TRBD1 on 7 matching bases. Trimming left V 4 bases short and J 3 bases short, with 13 bases between. Germline V gene data show CDR1 as LGHNA and CDR2 as YNFKEQ. The CDR3 contains 14 residues. This chain's CDR3 is CASSPGDSVYEQYF. The CDR3 nucleotides read TGTGCCAGCAGCCCGGGGGACAGTGTCTACGAGCAGTACTTC.

The chain joins TRBV7-2 to TRBJ1-3; D ambiguous. The CDR3 is 13 amino acids. Trimming removed 1 base at V and 4 bases at J, with 5 bases between. Germline CDR1 SGHTA, CDR2 FQGNSA. In nucleotides, the CDR3 is TGTGCCAGCAGCTTAGGCGGAGGAAACACCATATATTTT. This translates into CASSLGGGNTIYF.

The chain has TRBV5-1 and TRBJ2-3; no reliable D call. V lost 4 bases to trimming and J lost 4 bases, with 4 bases between them. CDR3 length: 11 amino acids. Germline CDR1 and CDR2: SGHRS and YFSETQ. The CDR3 sequence: CASSQSDTQYF. The CDR3 DNA sequence: TGCGCCAGCAGCCAGTCAGATACGCAGTATTTT. Based on the CDR3 plus reference TRBV5-1 and TRBJ2-3, the full variable domain is KAGVTQTPRYLIKTRGQQVTLSCSPISGHRSVSWYQQTPGQGLQFLFEYFSETQRNKGNFPGRFSGRQFSNSRSEMNVSTLELGDSALYLCASSQSDTQYFGPGTRLTVL.

The rearrangement uses TRBV27 and TRBJ1-4, with D possibly matching TRBD1 (5 bases). Germline loops: CDR1 MNHEY, CDR2 SMNVEV (reference sequence). The CDR3 loop spans 15 amino acids. Trimming took 2 bases from V and 7 from J, leaving 14 bases between them. CDR3 loop: CASSLGGSGGEKLFF. CDR3 nucleotides: TGTGCCAGCAGTTTAGGGGGGTCTGGCGGTGAAAAACTGTTTTTT.

The count of this clone is one. The chain employs TRBV11-2 and TRBJ1-3; no firm D call. V was cut by 0 bases and J by 2 bases, with 14 bases left in between. CDR1 and CDR2 (germline): SGHAT, FQNNGV. The CDR3 extends over 17 amino acids. This CDR3 is CASSLERMWRPGNTIYF. The CDR3 DNA reads TGTGCCAGCAGCTTAGAGAGGATGTGGAGACCTGGAAACACCATATATTTT. The full variable domain, completed using reference TRBV11-2 and TRBJ1-3, is EAGVAQSPRYKIIEKRQSVAFWCNPISGHATLYWYQQILGQGPKLLIQFQNNGVVDDSQLPKDRFSAERLKGVDSTLKIQPAKLEDSAVYLCASSLERMWRPGNTIYFGEGSWLTVV.

The chain recombines TRBV18 with TRBJ2-2; maybe TRBD1 (6 bases). The V end lost 0 bases, the J end lost 1 base, and 12 bases lay between the germline ends. The V gene's germline CDR1 is KGHSH and CDR2 LQKENI. The CDR3 has 17 amino acids. The DNA of the CDR3 is TGTGCCAGCTCACCACCGGTACCAGGGGAGAACACCGGGGAGCTGTTTTTT. Protein: CASSPPVPGENTGELFF. The full variable domain, rest sourced from reference TRBV18 and TRBJ2-2, is NAGVMQNPRHLVRRRGQEARLRCSPMKGHSHVYWYRQLPEEGLKFMVYLQKENIIDESGMPKERFSAEFPKEGPSILRIQQVVRGDSAAYFCASSPPVPGENTGELFFGEGSRLTVL.

This chain links TRBV6-1 with TRBJ1-2, with no clear D. Germline CDR1 and CDR2: MNHNS and SASEGT. CDR3 size: 14 residues. The V and J ends lost 6 bases and 1 base respectively, with 12 bases between them. Here the CDR3 DNA reads TGTGCCAGCAGGACAACCCCTTTTAACTATGGCTACACCTTC. Its translation is CASRTTPFNYGYTF.

The chain has TRBV27 and TRBJ1-5; D may be TRBD1 (5 bases). The CDR3 covers 14 residues. Trimming took off 4 bases at V and 0 bases at J, with 7 bases between the two ends. CDR1 MNHEY and CDR2 SMNVEV come from the germline V gene (reference sequence). Written as DNA, the CDR3 is TGTGCCAGCAGTTACCAGGGTAGCAATCAGCCCCAGCATTTT. It translates to CASSYQGSNQPQHF.

The chain has TRBV11-2 and TRBJ1-2, with D unresolved. Germline assignment: CDR1 SGHAT and CDR2 FQNNGV. The CDR3 loop spans 13 amino acids. Between the trimmed V and J ends, which lost 4 bases and 5 bases, there was a span of 11 bases. CDR3 region: CASSSGLTYGYTF. Written as DNA, the CDR3 is TGTGCCAGCAGCTCTGGACTGACTTATGGCTACACCTTC.

The chain carries TRBV29-1 and TRBJ2-5; possibly TRBD2 for D (7 bases). Trimming cost V 1 base and J 5 bases, with 14 bases left between them. CDR3 length: 14 amino acids. CDR1 and CDR2 from the germline V gene are SQVTM and ANQGSEA. CDR3 sequence (DNA): TGCAGCGTTGAAGGAAAGGGGGGAGGGGAGACCCAGTACTTC. This translates into CSVEGKGGGETQYF.

The chain uses TRBV7-3 and TRBJ2-5; D may be TRBD2 (6 bases). Between the trimmed V and J ends, which lost 2 bases and 2 bases, there was a span of 9 bases. The CDR3 totals 14 residues. Germline CDR1 SGHTA, CDR2 FQGTGA. The CDR3 loop reads CASSLGGVQETQYF. The CDR3, as DNA: TGTGCCAGCAGCTTAGGAGGGGTTCAAGAGACCCAGTACTTC.

The rearrangement joins TRBV19 to TRBJ2-1, with D maybe TRBD2 (7 bases). The CDR3 spans 16 residues. The V gene's germline CDR1 is LNHDA and CDR2 SQIVND (reference sequence). Trimming pared 5 bases from V and 8 bases from J, leaving 22 bases between. The CDR3 DNA sequence: TGTGCCAGTAGTCCGGTCCGCGGGGGCACGGGGCATGAGCAGTTCTTC. Encoded protein: CASSPVRGGTGHEQFF.

The chain is built from TRBV6-5 and TRBJ1-3; D call uncertain. V lost 2 bases and J lost 0, with 11 bases in between. The CDR3 loop spans 16 amino acids. CDR1 is MNHEY, CDR2 SVGAGI, per germline. The CDR3: CASSYVAGRSGNTIYF. The CDR3 DNA reads TGTGCCAGCAGTTACGTCGCAGGCCGCTCTGGAAACACCATATATTTT.

CDR3 coding DNA: TGTGCCATCAGAGGGGACAGAAAAATCTACGAGCAGTACTTC. Amino acid sequence: CAIRGDRKIYEQYF. The genes are TRBV10-3 and TRBJ2-7; 7 bases fit TRBD1. The CDR3 sequence is 14 residues long. The V gene end was trimmed by 6 bases and the J gene end by 3 bases; junction bases not matched to a gene: 8. Germline assignment: CDR1 ENHRY and CDR2 SYGVKD.

The CDR3 is CASSPGAAGGSDTQYF. The CDR3 DNA reads TGTGCCAGCAGTCCTGGGGCTGCGGGGGGCTCAGATACGCAGTATTTT. The rearrangement links TRBV7-8 to TRBJ2-3; 8 bases agree with TRBD2. This CDR3 is built from 16 residues. Germline V gene data show CDR1 as SGHVS and CDR2 as FQNEAQ. The V gene end was trimmed by 6 bases and the J gene end by 4 bases; junction bases not matched to a gene: 12.

The genes are TRBV7-9 and TRBJ1-2; D is perhaps TRBD1 (5 bases). V lost 5 bases and J lost 7, with 14 bases in between. CDR1 is SEHNR, CDR2 FQNEAQ, per germline (reference sequence). The CDR3 contains 13 residues. The CDR3 region has the DNA TGTGCCAGCAGCCTGGACATCGCGAGTGGCTACACCTTC. Encoded protein: CASSLDIASGYTF.

The V call is TRBV9, the J call TRBJ1-1, with TRBD1 matching over 7 bases. Germline CDR1 reads SGDLS; CDR2 reads YYNGEE. This CDR3 has 15 amino acids. J was trimmed by 1 base and V by 3 bases; bases with no gene match: 6. The CDR3 region is CASSERTGPNTEAFF. The CDR3 DNA reads TGTGCCAGCAGCGAAAGGACAGGACCGAACACTGAAGCTTTCTTT.

This chain uses TRBV10-1 with TRBJ2-3; a possible D gene is TRBD1 (5 bases). V dropped 6 bases and J dropped 0 bases, with 10 bases sitting between them. This CDR3 contains 14 residues. CDR1 is WNHNN, CDR2 SYGVQD, per germline (reference sequence). The CDR3 region is CASSSGLSTDTQYF. The CDR3 DNA follows: TGCGCCAGCAGCTCAGGGTTGAGCACAGATACGCAGTATTTT.

The chain uses TRBV7-8 and TRBJ1-4; TRBD1 might be the D (5 bases). Germline loops: CDR1 SGHVS, CDR2 FQNEAQ. The CDR3 covers 15 residues. V dropped 1 base and J dropped 8 bases, with 14 bases sitting between them. The CDR3 nucleotides read TGTGCCAGCAGCTTAGGATTCCGGGGGACGGAAAAACTGTTTTTT. Its translation is CASSLGFRGTEKLFF.

J is TRBJ2-6 and V is TRBV9, with D possibly TRBD1 on 6 matching bases. The CDR3 has 16 residues. The germline gives CDR1 SGDLS, CDR2 YYNGEE. Trimming removed 4 bases at V and 0 bases at J, with 11 bases between. CDR3 amino acids: CASSLTTGSGANVLTF. The CDR3 DNA is TGTGCCAGCAGCCTGACGACAGGCTCTGGGGCCAACGTCCTGACTTTC.

This rearrangement joins TRBV5-1 to TRBJ1-4; TRBD1 aligns across 9 bases. V was pared by 0 bases and J by 2 bases, with 8 bases of the junction left unmatched. Germline loops: CDR1 SGHRS, CDR2 YFSETQ. This CDR3 spans 18 amino acids. The CDR3 here is CASSLGRQGGTTNEKLFF. The CDR3 DNA sequence: TGCGCCAGCAGCTTGGGCAGACAGGGGGGGACTACTAATGAAAAACTGTTTTTT.

The V call is TRBV19, the J call TRBJ2-5; a weak D match, TRBD1 (6 bases). Between the trimmed V and J ends, which lost 3 bases and 3 bases, there was a span of 11 bases. From germline, CDR1 is LNHDA and CDR2 SQIVND (reference sequence). The CDR3 loop spans 14 amino acids. For the CDR3, the DNA is TGTGCCAGTAGTATTCGGACAGTAGAAGAGACCCAGTACTTC. Translated, it gives CASSIRTVEETQYF.

The genes are TRBV5-1 and TRBJ2-6; D call uncertain. V lost 4 bases to trimming and J lost 3 bases, with 8 bases between them. Germline CDR1 reads SGHRS; CDR2 reads YFSETQ. There are 14 residues in the CDR3. CDR3 loop: CASSPSLGANVLTF. The CDR3 nucleotides are TGCGCCAGCAGCCCTTCACTTGGGGCCAACGTCCTGACTTTC. Using reference TRBV5-1 and TRBJ2-6 for the parts outside the CDR3, the full variable domain is KAGVTQTPRYLIKTRGQQVTLSCSPISGHRSVSWYQQTPGQGLQFLFEYFSETQRNKGNFPGRFSGRQFSNSRSEMNVSTLELGDSALYLCASSPSLGANVLTFGAGSRLTVL.

This clone is a singleton in its sample. The chain joins TRBV18 to TRBJ2-7; the match to TRBD2 covers 7 bases. This CDR3 has 17 amino acids. V trimming: 1 base; J trimming: 0 bases; junction bases outside the gene matches: 9. Germline V gene sequence: CDR1 KGHSH, CDR2 LQKENI. The CDR3 bases are TGTGCCAGCTCACCACTCGGGGGGAAGGGAACCTCCTACGAGCAGTACTTC. It translates to CASSPLGGKGTSYEQYF. Looking up the rest from reference TRBV18 and TRBJ2-7 gives the full variable domain: NAGVMQNPRHLVRRRGQEARLRCSPMKGHSHVYWYRQLPEEGLKFMVYLQKENIIDESGMPKERFSAEFPKEGPSILRIQQVVRGDSAAYFCASSPLGGKGTSYEQYFGPGTRLTVT.

The chain recombines TRBV5-5 with TRBJ1-3; D is uncertain. With 0 bases removed from V and 0 bases from J, the gap between germline ends came to 13 bases. Germline V gene lookup returns CDR1 SGHKS and CDR2 YYEKEE (reference sequence). The CDR3 sequence is 17 residues long. The CDR3 region is CASSLAPGFFSGNTIYF. In DNA, the CDR3 is TGTGCCAGCAGCTTGGCTCCGGGATTCTTCTCTGGAAACACCATATATTTT.

This clone was seen a single time. The chain is built from TRBV30 and TRBJ1-6; D unclear. The CDR3 has 14 residues. Trimming removed 2 bases from V and 7 bases from J, with 12 bases in between. CDR1 GTSNPN and CDR2 SVGIG come from the germline V gene (reference sequence). Written as DNA, the CDR3 is TGTGCCTGGAGTACCCGAGGCCCAAATTCACCCCTCCACTTT. Translation: CAWSTRGPNSPLHF. The full variable domain, with the rest looked up from reference TRBV30 and TRBJ1-6, is SQTIHQWPATLVQPVGSPLSLECTVEGTSNPNLYWYRQAAGRGLQLLFYSVGIGQISSEVPQNLSASRPQDRQFILSSKKLLLSDSGFYLCAWSTRGPNSPLHFGNGTRLTVT.